Shown below are 15 T cell receptor beta chains from a single sample sequenced in a study of blood T cell repertoires in COVID-19. TCRdb's table, derived via immunoSEQ multiplex PCR, lists solely in-frame clones and lacks some. Counted here are 70,000 to 90,000 clones, over 75% occurring once; the ten biggest clones make up 6.9%. The sequenced sample was peripheral blood. Source of these receptors: a human donor in a cohort sampled during active COVID-19.

The chain recombines TRBV5-1 with TRBJ2-7, with TRBD2 matching 14 bases. V lost 4 bases to trimming and J lost 2 bases; unmatched junction nucleotides: 8. There are 17 residues in the CDR3. Looked up from germline, CDR1 is SGHRS and CDR2 is YFSETQ. DNA of the CDR3: TGCGCCAGCAGCGTTGGGACTAGCGGGGGAGCGCCCTACGAGCAGTACTTC. Translated, it gives CASSVGTSGGAPYEQYF. The whole variable domain, remainder taken from reference TRBV5-1 and TRBJ2-7, is KAGVTQTPRYLIKTRGQQVTLSCSPISGHRSVSWYQQTPGQGLQFLFEYFSETQRNKGNFPGRFSGRQFSNSRSEMNVSTLELGDSALYLCASSVGTSGGAPYEQYFGPGTRLTVT.

CDR3 loop: CSGAPIYGYTF. The DNA for the CDR3 is TGCAGTGGGGCCCCTATCTATGGCTACACCTTC. The J gene is TRBJ1-2, the V gene TRBV20-1; D remains ambiguous. The CDR3 has 11 residues. Germline V gene lookup returns CDR1 DFQATT and CDR2 SNEGSKA (reference sequence). V was cut by 7 bases and J by 4 bases, with 10 bases left in between.

The rearrangement joins TRBV6-5 to TRBJ1-2, with TRBD1 identical over 7 bases. The junction had 9 bases not matched to a gene; V was cut back by 8 bases and J by 6 bases. The CDR3 covers 13 residues. Germline CDR1 MNHEY, CDR2 SVGAGI. For the CDR3, the DNA is TGTGCCAGCGCCGATGAGGGGGCGCATGGCTACACCTTC. This sequence encodes CASADEGAHGYTF.

V usage is TRBV15 and J usage is TRBJ2-2; perhaps TRBD1 as D (5 bases). Germline CDR1 and CDR2: LNHNV and YYDKDF (reference sequence). V was clipped by 1 base and J by 4 bases, with 10 bases between them. This CDR3 region has 15 residues. The CDR3 region is CATSRVRQSTGELFF. Written as DNA, the CDR3 is TGTGCCACCAGCAGAGTCCGACAGAGCACCGGGGAGCTGTTTTTT.

The chain couples TRBV9 to TRBJ2-3; the match to TRBD2 covers 10 bases. Per the germline V gene, CDR1 is SGDLS and CDR2 is YYNGEE. The CDR3 sequence is 15 residues long. V was clipped by 2 bases and J by 3 bases; unmatched bases: 3. CDR3 amino acids: CASSVIAGGTDTQYF. The DNA of the CDR3 is TGTGCCAGCAGCGTGATAGCGGGGGGAACAGATACGCAGTATTTT.

The chain recombines TRBV6-6 with TRBJ1-4; perhaps TRBD1 as D (5 bases). CDR1 MNHNY and CDR2 SVGAGI come from the germline V gene (reference sequence). The length of the CDR3 is 12 residues. Trimming removed 6 bases at V and 9 bases at J, with 11 bases between. The DNA for the CDR3 is TGTGCCAGCAGGACGACAGTACAAAAACTGTTTTTT. It is translated as CASRTTVQKLFF.

The chain recombines TRBV9 with TRBJ1-3; TRBD1 matches 7 bases. V was pared by 4 bases and J by 6 bases, with 7 bases of the junction left unmatched. CDR3 length: 14 amino acids. Germline V gene lookup returns CDR1 SGDLS and CDR2 YYNGEE. CDR3 amino acids: CASSLGTETNTIYF. CDR3 sequence (DNA): TGTGCCAGCAGCTTAGGGACAGAAACAAACACCATATATTTT. Supplemented by reference TRBV9 and TRBJ1-3, the full variable domain reads DSGVTQTPKHLITATGQRVTLRCSPRSGDLSVYWYQQSLDQGLQFLIQYYNGEERAKGNILERFSAQQFPDLHSELNLSSLELGDSALYFCASSLGTETNTIYFGEGSWLTVV.

V gene TRBV6-5 combines with J gene TRBJ1-2, with D perhaps TRBD1 (6 bases). The ends were cut back, 6 bases at V and 6 bases at J, with 17 bases in the middle. Germline loops: CDR1 MNHEY, CDR2 SVGAGI. The CDR3 is made up of 14 amino acids. The CDR3 nucleotides are TGTGCCAGCAGCACCCGTGGCAGGGGCGATGGCTACACCTTC. This translates into CASSTRGRGDGYTF.

The chain is built from TRBV12-5 and TRBJ1-1, with 10 bases aligning to TRBD1. Unmatched junction bases numbered 5, after V lost 6 bases and J lost 7 bases. Germline lookup yields CDR1 LGHNT and CDR2 FRNRAP. This CDR3 comprises 13 residues. The CDR3 here is CASGVDRGVEAFF. The DNA of the CDR3 is TGTGCTAGTGGAGTGGACAGGGGGGTTGAAGCTTTCTTT.

The CDR3 DNA sequence: TGTGCCAGTACTCGCATACAGGGAGCCGAAAGGTATTTT. Protein product: CASTRIQGAERYF. The genes are TRBV19 and TRBJ2-3; TRBD1 might be the D (6 bases). CDR1 is LNHDA and CDR2 is SQIVND in the germline V gene (reference sequence). Deletions cut 7 bases from V and 14 bases from J, with 22 bases between. This CDR3 has 13 residues.

The chain employs TRBV6-5 and TRBJ1-4; D is ambiguous. Germline CDR1 and CDR2: MNHEY and SVGAGI. The CDR3 loop spans 15 amino acids. The germline V and J ends were trimmed by 5 bases and 7 bases, with 17 bases remaining between them. The chain's CDR3 is CASSPPFPRGEKLFF. CDR3 nucleotides: TGTGCCAGCAGTCCTCCGTTCCCTAGAGGTGAAAAACTGTTTTTT.

V usage is TRBV5-1 and J usage is TRBJ2-3, with D tentatively TRBD2 (5 bases). The CDR3 sequence is 15 residues long. From germline, CDR1 is SGHRS and CDR2 YFSETQ. The V end lost 3 bases, the J end lost 0 bases, and 11 bases lay between the germline ends. CDR3 amino acids: CASSSVSGSTDTQYF. The CDR3 region has the DNA TGCGCCAGCAGCTCGGTCTCGGGAAGCACAGATACGCAGTATTTT.

This chain joins TRBV6-2 or TRBV6-3 and TRBJ2-5; D is unclear. The germline V and J ends were trimmed by 5 bases and 4 bases, with 14 bases remaining between them. The CDR3 loop spans 14 amino acids. Germline CDR1 reads MNHEY; CDR2 reads SVGEGT. CDR3 residues: CASSQAFGGETQYF. CDR3 DNA: TGTGCCAGCAGTCAGGCCTTCGGTGGAGAGACCCAGTACTTC.

This clone came up a few times. The chain links TRBV19 to TRBJ2-7; weak D call: TRBD2 (5 bases). From germline, CDR1 is LNHDA and CDR2 SQIVND (reference sequence). The CDR3 runs to 14 residues. Between the trimmed V and J ends, which lost 3 bases and 0 bases, there was a span of 9 bases. This CDR3 is CASSILGVSYEQYF. For the CDR3, the DNA is TGTGCCAGTAGTATCCTCGGGGTCTCCTACGAGCAGTACTTC.

This clone appeared once. J is TRBJ1-6 and V is TRBV7-9; TRBD1 might be the D (6 bases). The CDR3 spans 14 residues. With 6 bases removed from V and 9 bases from J, the gap between germline ends came to 15 bases. Germline assignment: CDR1 SEHNR and CDR2 FQNEAQ (reference sequence). The CDR3 reads CASSPGTTGSPLHF. Written as DNA, the CDR3 is TGTGCCAGCAGTCCCGGGACAACGGGTTCACCCCTCCACTTT.